Reported below is one T cell receptor beta chain. There is no known antigen for this receptor. Qualities for individual bases were not recorded, and no much larger clone is one base off. Each collaborating institution followed its own protocols to collect whole blood in K2EDTA tubes. For TCRbeta analysis, collaborators shipped samples as frozen whole blood, isolated PBMCs, or DNA extracted from either of those sample types. The sample comes from a study of blood T cell repertoires in COVID-19 (dated by TCRdb to the early 2020s). Study-wide context: Samples covering the acute and convalescent phases of COVID-19 were provided by collaborators in the United States, Italy and Spain. The repertoires were released in a freely available public database intended as a resource for research on the immune response to SARS-CoV-2. Nearly every sample came with metadata listing a de-identified subject ID, COVID-19 status, age in years and sex. The samples were drawn from the first 160 participants of the ongoing ImmuneRACE study and from 950 to 1,500 subjects provided by 6 global collaborators. Deeply sampled blood TCRbeta repertoires from subjects exposed to, actively infected with, or recovered from COVID-19 were included in the dataset. The material from the prospective study consisted of cDNA or gDNA derived from T cells, B-cell-depleted T cells, or PBMCs. Where available, HLA class I and class II types were taken from metadata supplied by the sample provider and were not determined by assay-based typing.

Summary of the overall study and its limitations: The amount of clinical and demographic metadata varied by source and participant and was provided uncurated.

TCRbeta CDR3 regions were amplified from genomic DNA using the immunoSEQ Assay, a bias-controlled multiplex PCR. The paper's data handling went like this. Within the assay, amplification of reference gene primers was used to estimate how many nucleated cells each sample contained. To quantify the absolute abundance of each unique TCRbeta CDR3 rearrangement, sequence reads were collapsed and filtered. Productive Simpson clonality was computed per sample as the square root of Simpson's diversity index over productive rearrangements. The table comes from immuneACCESS by way of TCRdb, which keeps in-frame sequences with V and J called. Part of the clones is missing from these tables; in studies checked, under half for an unresolved V gene and the rest for unknown reasons. V, J and clone size are those of that table, while D and trimming were read from the DNA. In this sample the table shows 75,000 to 100,000 clones, about 84% of which occur a single time. Approximately 12% of the sample lies in the top ten.

The sequence derives from a woman of 80 years or more with acute or convalescent COVID-19. The sequenced sample consisted of peripheral blood.

For the CDR3, the sequence is CASSRDSSPLHF. The nucleotide sequence reads as follows: TGTGCCAGCAGCCGGGACAGTTCACCCCTCCACTTT. The chain uses TRBV12-3 or TRBV12-4 and TRBJ1-6, with 7 bases in between that match TRBD1. The CDR3 measures 12 amino acids from cysteine to phenylalanine. This entry keeps only the CDR3 DNA: 36 bases, framed from base 1. After removal of 6 bases from V and 9 bases from J, the junction retains 2 bases not matched to a gene.